The 2 T cell receptor beta chains below come from one sample, sequenced in a study of blood T cell repertoires in COVID-19. Here immunoSEQ multiplex PCR was the method, and the copy in TCRdb shows in-frame clones only, minus some. The sample holds 300,000 to 400,000 clones, 85% seen once. Specimen: PBMCs or T cells enriched from blood (not recorded which). These receptors originate from a woman aged 30 to 39 who had been exposed to COVID-19.

V and J are TRBV18 and TRBJ2-5, with a possible D match to TRBD2 (6 bases). This CDR3 contains 14 residues. The V gene lost 3 bases and the J gene lost 5 bases, with 13 bases spanning the gap. Germline CDR1 is KGHSH and CDR2 is LQKENI. The CDR3 reads CASSPPGVEETQYF. CDR3 bases: TGTGCCAGCTCACCTCCGGGGGTGGAGGAGACCCAGTACTTC.

This clone has only one observation. This chain joins TRBV19 and TRBJ1-1; maybe TRBD1 (6 bases). Germline V gene data show CDR1 as LNHDA and CDR2 as SQIVND (reference sequence). The CDR3 consists of 14 residues. Trimming removed 3 bases from V and 1 base from J, with 9 bases in between. This CDR3 is CASSIKGQNTEAFF. DNA for the CDR3: TGTGCCAGTAGTATTAAGGGACAGAACACTGAAGCTTTCTTT. Variable domain in full (rest from reference TRBV19 and TRBJ1-1): DGGITQSPKYLFRKEGQNVTLSCEQNLNHDAMYWYRQDPGQGLRLIYYSQIVNDFQKGDIAEGYSVSREKKESFPLTVTSAQKNPTAFYLCASSIKGQNTEAFFGQGTRLTVV.